This TCR beta chain is drawn from a study of blood T cells in healthy people across ages. Sample-barcoded 5' priming and a J-beta primer mix drove a second PCR of roughly 7 to 11 cycles. Each CDR3 protein gets one entry after TCRdb re-called the 5' RACE reads with MiXCR. Found here are about 1.5 million distinct CDR3 sequences, under 55% of them singletons; the top ten hold approximately 4.1%. This TCR came from a woman between 18 and 29 years old in good health. The specimen sequenced was blood.

The CDR3 sequence: CASSKEGRPPYEQYF. The CDR3 nucleotides are TGTGCCAGCAGCAAAGAAGGCAGGCCCCCCTACGAGCAGTACTTC. The chain combines TRBV21-1 with TRBJ2-7; the table's D call TRBD1 went unverified against the DNA. TRBV21-1 is reported as a pseudogene. The CDR3 runs 15 residues.